These T cell receptor beta chains were read from a single sample in a study of blood T cell repertoires in COVID-19. Clones were read by immunoSEQ multiplex PCR, and TCRdb kept only the in-frame ones, dropping some. The data contain approximately 110,000 clones, approximately 86% of them singletons. The sample was peripheral blood. The receptor source for this set is a man between 40 and 49 years old with acute or convalescent COVID-19. The CDR3 runs from the conserved cysteine through the conserved F or W.

TRBV3-1/TRBV3-2 CASSHTRGTEAFF
TRBV5-8 CASSSYTNYRDAGYTF
TRBV18 CASSGETTSTDTQYF
TRBV11-2 CASSLSRTGGYEQYF
TRBV9 CASSPGLAGVYETQYF
TRBV6-1 CASSDGVTGGGDEQYF
TRBV5-6 CASIQRGQPYGYTF
TRBV4-3 CASSQDLGAGGTVYEQYF
TRBV7-9 CASSLAQLAESETQYF
TRBV7-2 CASSFIGSGGGNEQFF
TRBV2 CASSEDAGVDEKLFF
TRBV5-8 CASSLVQGYEQYF
TRBV11-3 CASSQSRTGGTDTQYF
TRBV30 CAWTQPGGNNQPQHF
TRBV6-5 CASSLDPSGTGELFF
TRBV12-5 CASGSPGTGGGNTIYF
TRBV18 CASSHRGDRNSPLHF
TRBV11-3 CASSLLREYEQYF
TRBV12-2 CASRLAKTPKLNQPQHF
TRBV6-5 CASTPDGVGQPQHF
TRBV18 CASSPLPGGGGSYEQYF
TRBV27 CASSLPGLGYNEQFF
TRBV7-2 CASSLLPSVASTDTQYF
TRBV6-1 CASSDGRSVDSIQYF